This TCR beta chain stems from a study of blood T cell repertoires in COVID-19. V gave up 5 bases and J gave up 4 bases; unmatched junction bases: 7. The CDR3 is 14 amino acids. Germline CDR1 and CDR2: SGHDT and YYEEEE. Authors' data handling: Nucleated cell number was recorded as an estimate derived from reference gene primer amplification. The protocol was immunoSEQ multiplex PCR, while the TCRdb copy is restricted to in-frame clones and leaves out a portion. The DNA was the basis for D and trimming; V, J and clone size are from that table. The table records approximately 460,000 clones, nearly 90% of them present only once.

Sequencing used peripheral blood. This clonotype originated in a man aged 18 to 35 with COVID-19, enrolled during active disease. V and J are TRBV5-6 and TRBJ2-7; 9 bases agree with TRBD1. In nucleotides, the CDR3 is TGTGCCAGCAGTAATGGACAGGGGAGGTACGAGCAGTACTTC. Translating it yields CASSNGQGRYEQYF. The full variable domain, its missing parts supplied by reference TRBV5-6 and TRBJ2-7, is DAGVTQSPTHLIKTRGQQVTLRCSPKSGHDTVSWYQQALGQGPQFIFQYYEEEERQRGNFPDRFSGHQFPNYSSELNVNALLLGDSALYLCASSNGQGRYEQYFGPGTRLTVT.